The 14 T cell receptor beta chains below come from one sample, sequenced in a study of vaccination and CD4 T cells after COVID-19. The treatment here: roughly ten-day PBMC culture with coronavirus spike peptide pools or control peptides (ViraFEST assay). CD4+ T cells that came from the unexposed donor were collected before the COVID-19 pandemic (2011-2018). These receptors' targets are unknown. Scientists ran DNA taken from cultured CD4+ T cells through the Oncomine TCR Beta short-read assay for sequencing. Cultured CD4+ T cells yielded the extracted genomic DNA. One entry per CDR3 protein results from TCRdb running MiXCR on the PCR reads. The table shows some 8,000 distinct CDR3 sequences, with 30% to 40% occurring only once. What was sequenced was CD4+ T cells from blood, cultured in vitro. These receptor sequences come from a human donor in good health.

This clonotype was seen only a few times. The V gene is TRBV28, the J gene TRBJ1-2, with 8 bases lining up with TRBD1. Per germline, CDR1 MDHEN and CDR2 SYDVKM. The CDR3 covers 12 residues. Trimming removed 11 bases from V and 5 bases from J; junction bases left unmatched: 7. CDR3 loop: CAGAGGGYGYTF. CDR3 sequence (DNA): TGTGCCGGCGCAGGGGGCGGATATGGCTACACCTTC.

This clonotype was observed a few times. The V call is TRBV27, the J call TRBJ2-5; TRBD1 matches 8 bases. Germline CDR1 reads MNHEY; CDR2 reads SMNVEV (reference sequence). Trimming removed 1 base from V and 0 bases from J; junction bases left unmatched: 7. This CDR3 is 17 amino acids long. CDR3: CASSLLTGVPYQETQYF. In nucleotides, the CDR3 is TGTGCCAGCAGTTTATTGACAGGGGTTCCTTACCAAGAGACCCAGTACTTC.

This chain connects TRBV7-8 to TRBJ2-4; D perhaps matches TRBD2 (5 bases). Germline-derived CDR1 and CDR2 are SGHVS and FQNEAQ. This CDR3 has 14 residues. Trimming removed 5 bases at V and 7 bases at J, with 15 bases between. Here the CDR3 DNA reads TGTGCCAGCAGCCTGGGTGAGGGTTGGAACATTCAGTACTTC. Residues: CASSLGEGWNIQYF.

The chain has TRBV20-1 and TRBJ2-5; 10 bases agree with TRBD2. The V gene's germline CDR1 is DFQATT and CDR2 SNEGSKA (reference sequence). The junction had 1 base not matched to a gene; V was cut back by 2 bases and J by 1 base. The CDR3 is 14 residues long. The CDR3, as DNA: TGCAGTGCTAGACAGCGGGAGGGCCAAGAGACCCAGTACTTC. Translating it yields CSARQREGQETQYF.

This rearrangement joins TRBV14 to TRBJ2-7; TRBD2 matches 7 bases. With V trimmed by 1 base and J by 0 bases, 9 bases remained unmatched. The CDR3 spans 17 residues. Germline V lookup: CDR1 SGHDN, CDR2 FVKESK. CDR3 in amino acids: CASSQGWGGRISYEQYF. The CDR3 DNA reads TGTGCCAGCAGCCAAGGCTGGGGGGGAAGGATCTCCTACGAGCAGTACTTC.

CDR3 coding DNA: TGCAGTGCTAACTTAGCGGGAGGGCCGAACAATGAGCAGTTCTTC. Its protein product is CSANLAGGPNNEQFF. The chain has TRBV20-1 and TRBJ2-1; TRBD2 agrees at 11 bases. The CDR3 has 15 amino acids. V gave up 4 bases and J gave up 5 bases; unmatched junction bases: 7. CDR1 and CDR2 from the germline V gene are DFQATT and SNEGSKA (reference sequence).

The V and J genes are TRBV5-6 and TRBJ1-2; a possible D gene is TRBD1 (6 bases). The V gene lost 2 bases and the J gene lost 8 bases, with 13 bases spanning the gap. The length of the CDR3 is 13 residues. Germline assignment: CDR1 SGHDT and CDR2 YYEEEE. CDR3 DNA sequence: TGTGCCAGCAGCTTCCAGGGGATGGGCGGCTACACCTTC. Residues: CASSFQGMGGYTF.

The chain is built from TRBV7-8 and TRBJ2-7; 8 bases are a match to TRBD1. V gave up 2 bases and J gave up 0 bases; unmatched junction bases: 6. This CDR3 spans 16 amino acids. The germline V gene encodes CDR1 SGHVS and CDR2 FQNEAQ. In nucleotides, the CDR3 is TGTGCCAGCAGCTTACGCGCCGGGACAGGCTCCTACGAGCAGTACTTC. Encoded protein: CASSLRAGTGSYEQYF. The entire variable domain, with the rest obtained from reference TRBV7-8 and TRBJ2-7, is as follows: GAGVSQSPRYKVAKRGQDVALRCDPISGHVSLFWYQQALGQGPEFLTYFQNEAQLDKSGLPSDRFFAERPEGSVSTLKIQRTQQEDSAVYLCASSLRAGTGSYEQYFGPGTRLTVT.

V usage is TRBV11-2 and J usage is TRBJ2-2; TRBD1 agrees at 7 bases. V lost 0 bases, J lost 4 bases, and 5 bases stayed unmatched. The CDR3 length is 16 residues. Germline CDR1 is SGHAT and CDR2 is FQNNGV. Here the CDR3 DNA reads TGTGCCAGCAGCTTAGATAGGGGGCGGATCACCGGGGAGCTGTTTTTT. Translation: CASSLDRGRITGELFF.

J is TRBJ2-5 and V is TRBV27; TRBD1 is a possible D gene (6 bases). Germline CDR1 is MNHEY and CDR2 is SMNVEV (reference sequence). The CDR3 is 17 residues long. V lost 3 bases and J 2 bases, leaving 19 bases between the germline ends. CDR3 in DNA: TGTGCCAGCAGTTTCCGAATTATAGGACAGAATCAAGAGACCCAGTACTTC. Encoded protein: CASSFRIIGQNQETQYF.

This clonotype was counted between two and nine times. The J gene is TRBJ2-5, the V gene TRBV7-9, with 15 bases lining up with TRBD2. Per the germline V gene, CDR1 is SEHNR and CDR2 is FQNEAQ (reference sequence). V lost 0 bases, J lost 5 bases, and 7 bases stayed unmatched. CDR3 length: 18 residues. CDR3 in amino acids: CASSLATGTSGRTETQYF. CDR3 nucleotides: TGTGCCAGCAGCTTAGCGACCGGGACTAGCGGGAGGACGGAGACCCAGTACTTC.

The rearrangement links TRBV20-1 to TRBJ1-2, with D hard to call. Trimming took 0 bases from V and 8 from J, leaving 10 bases between them. The germline CDR1 and CDR2 sequences are DFQATT and SNEGSKA (reference sequence). CDR3 length: 12 amino acids. CDR3 sequence (DNA): TGCAGTGCTAGAGATACCCTTAGGGGCTACACCTTC. Translated: CSARDTLRGYTF.

The gene calls are TRBV7-2 and TRBJ1-5; D perhaps matches TRBD1 (5 bases). This CDR3 contains 15 residues. Trimming left V 1 base short and J 0 bases short, with 7 bases between. CDR1 and CDR2 (germline): SGHTA, FQGNSA. The CDR3 region is CASSLGQSSNQPQHF. In DNA, the CDR3 is TGTGCCAGCAGCTTAGGACAGAGTAGCAATCAGCCCCAGCATTTT.

In this sample, this clonotype turned up a few times. V and J are TRBV7-2 and TRBJ2-7, with TRBD2 identical over 8 bases. V lost 5 bases to trimming and J lost 3 bases; unmatched junction nucleotides: 12. Germline-derived CDR1 and CDR2 are SGHTA and FQGNSA. This CDR3 spans 16 amino acids. The CDR3 reads CASSLGLASLVYEQYF. The CDR3 DNA sequence: TGTGCCAGCAGCCTCGGACTAGCCAGTCTCGTCTACGAGCAGTACTTC.